These T cell receptor beta chains were read from a single sample in a study of beta chain features in type 1 diabetes. The protocol was immunoSEQ multiplex PCR, while the TCRdb copy is restricted to in-frame clones and leaves out a portion. The sample records around 250,000 clones, roughly two thirds being singletons. Sample: naive CD4+ T cells from blood. The receptors were sampled from a man aged 25 to 40 in good health. Both conserved end residues are part of each CDR3. The D gene is left open where the match is weak. Some rows mark clone size as missing; the rest say once, few, many or name a class of expanded clone.

clone_size	d_call	v_call	j_call	cdr3_nt	cdr3_aa
NA	TRBD2	TRBV6-5	TRBJ2-1	TGTGCCAGCAGTCTCACTAGCGGGATCCACAATGAGCAGTTCTTC	CASSLTSGIHNEQFF
NA	NA	TRBV28	TRBJ2-3	TGTGCCAGCAGTGGAGCTACGCAGTATTTT	CASSGATQYF
NA	TRBD1	TRBV29-1	TRBJ1-5	TGCAGCGTTGGACAGGGGGATCAGCCCCAGCATTTT	CSVGQGDQPQHF
NA	NA	TRBV10-1	TRBJ2-4	TGCGCCAGCAGTGCCAGGGAGAGGGCCAAAAACATTCAGTACTTC	CASSARERAKNIQYF
NA	TRBD2	TRBV7-2	TRBJ2-3	TGTGCCAGCGGCCAGCGGGGGCCGAGTACAGATACGCAGTATTTT	CASGQRGPSTDTQYF
NA	NA	TRBV7-2	TRBJ2-1	TGTGCCAGCAGCTGGACTCCCGGATCCTACAATGAGCAGTTCTTC	CASSWTPGSYNEQFF
NA	NA	TRBV15	TRBJ2-5	TGTGCCACCAGCAGAGGGGAGACCCAGTACTTC	CATSRGETQYF
NA	NA	TRBV30	TRBJ1-4	TGTGCCTGGAGACAAGGGTATAATGAAAAACTGTTTTTT	CAWRQGYNEKLFF
NA	NA	TRBV30	TRBJ2-1	TGTGCCTGGAGTCAGGGCAATGAGCAGTTCTTC	CAWSQGNEQFF
NA	NA	TRBV28	TRBJ2-7	TGTGCCAGCAGTGGCTTCCCAGAGAGCTCCTACGAGCAGTACTTC	CASSGFPESSYEQYF
few	NA	TRBV30	TRBJ1-4	TGTGCCTGGAGTACGGACAGTCTGAAACTGTTTTTT	CAWSTDSLKLFF
NA	NA	TRBV2	TRBJ2-7	TGTGCCAGCCTACGGGGGCCCTTCAGTAGCTCCTACGAGCAGTACTTC	CASLRGPFSSSYEQYF
NA	NA	TRBV20-1	TRBJ1-2	TGCAGTGCTAGTAGGGGTGGCTACACCTTC	CSASRGGYTF
once	TRBD1	TRBV7-2	TRBJ2-7	TGTGCCAGCAGCCCCGGGACAGGGAGCGTCTACGAGCAGTACTTC	CASSPGTGSVYEQYF
NA	TRBD1	TRBV7-9	TRBJ2-1	TGTGCCAGCAGCCATGCCGGGACAGGGGACAATGAGCAGTTCTTC	CASSHAGTGDNEQFF
NA	NA	TRBV11-3	TRBJ2-4	TGTGCCAGCAGTGAGGGGGTAGCCAAAAACATTCAGTACTTC	CASSEGVAKNIQYF
NA	TRBD2	TRBV30	TRBJ2-3	TGTGCCTGGTCTAGCGGGGGCACAGATACGCAGTATTTT	CAWSSGGTDTQYF
NA	NA	TRBV10-3	TRBJ2-1	TGTGCCATCAGCGGACTCCTCAATGAGCAGTTCTTC	CAISGLLNEQFF
few	NA	TRBV29-1	TRBJ2-1	TGCAGCGCAGCCACTAGACCGATCAACAATGAGCAGTTCTTC	CSAATRPINNEQFF
few	NA	TRBV5-1	TRBJ1-1	TGCGCCAGCAGCCGGCGGAAGGACGGAGGCGCTGAAGCTTTCTTT	CASSRRKDGGAEAFF
NA	NA	TRBV19	TRBJ2-1	TGTGCCAGTAGTAAGGTCACGACTCCTGCTGCTGAGCAGTTCTTC	CASSKVTTPAAEQFF
NA	TRBD2	TRBV29-1	TRBJ2-1	TGCAGCACGGGCGGGAGCTCCTACAATGAGCAGTTCTTC	CSTGGSSYNEQFF
NA	NA	TRBV30	TRBJ2-5	TGTGCCTGGAGTATCTACCAGTACCAAGAGACCCAGTACTTC	CAWSIYQYQETQYF
few	NA	TRBV29-1	TRBJ2-3	TGCAGCGTTGCAGCGGAGCGTCTAAACACAGATACGCAGTATTTT	CSVAAERLNTDTQYF
NA	NA	TRBV30	TRBJ1-1	TGTGCCTGGAGTCCCGGGGCCTCACAGGCTTTCTTT	CAWSPGASQAFF
NA	NA	TRBV20-1	TRBJ2-1	TGCAGTGCTAGAGGCCCGCGTGAGCAGTTCTTC	CSARGPREQFF
NA	NA	TRBV9	TRBJ2-5	TGTGCCAGCAGCGTAGATTCGGGAGTTCGGGAAGAGACCCAGTACTTC	CASSVDSGVREETQYF
NA	TRBD2	TRBV9	TRBJ2-7	TGTGCCAGCAGCGTAAGCCTAGCGGGAGGACAGGACGAGCAGTACTTC	CASSVSLAGGQDEQYF
NA	NA	TRBV7-7	TRBJ2-2	TGTGCCAGCAGCCCGAGAGGCCAAAACACCGGGGAGCTGTTTTTT	CASSPRGQNTGELFF
NA	NA	TRBV30	TRBJ2-7	TGTGCCTGGAGTCAAGTGGCCTACGAGCAGTACTTC	CAWSQVAYEQYF
NA	TRBD1	TRBV30	TRBJ2-7	TGTGCCTGGAGTTACCAACAGGGGGCCTACGAGCAGTACTTC	CAWSYQQGAYEQYF
NA	NA	TRBV13	TRBJ1-5	TGTGCCAGCAGCACAGACAGAGATCAGCCCCAGCATTTT	CASSTDRDQPQHF
once	NA	TRBV13	TRBJ2-5	TGTGCCAGCAGCAAAACAGGGTCCCCGGATGGGGAGACCCAGTACTTC	CASSKTGSPDGETQYF
NA	TRBD1	TRBV18	TRBJ1-5	TGTGCCAGCTCACAGGGGACAGGGGGTGTAAATCAGCCCCAGCATTTT	CASSQGTGGVNQPQHF
NA	NA	TRBV20-1	TRBJ2-3	TGCAGTGCCACGGTTTCAGATACGCAGTATTTT	CSATVSDTQYF
NA	TRBD1	TRBV29-1	TRBJ2-1	TGCAGCGTCTCACCCCGGGGGACAGGGGGCGATGAGCAGTTCTTC	CSVSPRGTGGDEQFF
NA	TRBD1	TRBV9	TRBJ2-5	TGTGCCAGCAGCGCCAAGACAGGGGTAGAGACCCAGTACTTC	CASSAKTGVETQYF
NA	TRBD2	TRBV4-3	TRBJ2-4	TGCGCCAGCAGCCAAGGAATGGGACTAGCTCAACTAGCCAAAAACATTCAGTACTTC	CASSQGMGLAQLAKNIQYF
NA	NA	TRBV30	TRBJ1-5	TGTGCCTGGAGTCAATCAGACAATCAGCCCCAGCATTTT	CAWSQSDNQPQHF
NA	NA	TRBV19	TRBJ1-2	TGTGCCAGTAATCCGACCTACGGAGAGGGCTACACCTTC	CASNPTYGEGYTF
NA	TRBD1	TRBV14	TRBJ2-7	TGTGCCAGCAGCCAATGGTCCGGACAGGGACCCTACGAGCAGTACTTC	CASSQWSGQGPYEQYF
NA	TRBD1	TRBV6-1	TRBJ2-7	TGTGCCAGCAGGCAAACGGGACAGTCCTACGAGCAGTACTTC	CASRQTGQSYEQYF
NA	NA	TRBV20-1	TRBJ2-7	TGCAGTGCTTTCTCCTACGAGCAGTACTTC	CSAFSYEQYF
NA	TRBD2	TRBV15	TRBJ2-3	TGTGCCACCAGCAGAGCTTCGGGCAGTCGAGCGGGGGGGTACACAGATACGCAGTATTTT	CATSRASGSRAGGYTDTQYF
NA	NA	TRBV4-3	TRBJ2-1	TGCGCCAGCAGCCAAGAAGGGTACAATGAGCAGTTCTTC	CASSQEGYNEQFF
NA	TRBD2	TRBV30	TRBJ2-7	TGTGCCTGGGGCCGACTAGCGGGTACTCTTCTAAGCGAGCAGTACTTC	CAWGRLAGTLLSEQYF
once	TRBD2	TRBV5-1	TRBJ2-3	TGCGCCAGCAGCCCCGGGGGGGCCTCGCCAGATACGCAGTATTTT	CASSPGGASPDTQYF
few	NA	TRBV15	TRBJ2-7	TGTGCCACCAGCGCCAGCGGGCCTTACGAGCAGTACTTC	CATSASGPYEQYF
NA	TRBD2	TRBV30	TRBJ2-7	TGTGCCTGGCGCCCGGGACTAGCGGGTCGAAACTACGAGCAGTACTTC	CAWRPGLAGRNYEQYF
NA	TRBD2	TRBV7-2	TRBJ2-7	TGTGCCAGCAGCTTAGTCCCTAGCGGAGATTACGAGCAGTACTTC	CASSLVPSGDYEQYF
NA	NA	TRBV30	TRBJ1-1	TGTGCCTGGAGTGTAGCCGGGACTACTGAAGCTTTCTTT	CAWSVAGTTEAFF
NA	TRBD2	TRBV29-1	TRBJ2-5	TGCAGCGCAATAGCGGGGGGCTCAGAGACCCAGTACTTC	CSAIAGGSETQYF
NA	NA	TRBV30	TRBJ2-2	TGTGCCTGGAGTATCCATCCAGGCAGGGAACCCGGGGAGCTGTTTTTT	CAWSIHPGREPGELFF
NA	NA	TRBV9	TRBJ2-1	TGTGCCAGCAGCGTCGGAGCAGAGTCCTACAATGAGCAGTTCTTC	CASSVGAESYNEQFF
NA	NA	TRBV29-1	TRBJ2-3	TGCAGCGTTGTGAGGAGCGGAAGGGTGGATACGCAGTATTTT	CSVVRSGRVDTQYF
NA	NA	TRBV30	TRBJ2-5	TGTGCCTGGAAGGGGGACCAAGAGACCCAGTACTTC	CAWKGDQETQYF
NA	NA	TRBV30	TRBJ1-5	TGTGCCTGGAGTCAGCCTCATGATGGGGTAAGGGAGCCCCAGCATTTT	CAWSQPHDGVREPQHF